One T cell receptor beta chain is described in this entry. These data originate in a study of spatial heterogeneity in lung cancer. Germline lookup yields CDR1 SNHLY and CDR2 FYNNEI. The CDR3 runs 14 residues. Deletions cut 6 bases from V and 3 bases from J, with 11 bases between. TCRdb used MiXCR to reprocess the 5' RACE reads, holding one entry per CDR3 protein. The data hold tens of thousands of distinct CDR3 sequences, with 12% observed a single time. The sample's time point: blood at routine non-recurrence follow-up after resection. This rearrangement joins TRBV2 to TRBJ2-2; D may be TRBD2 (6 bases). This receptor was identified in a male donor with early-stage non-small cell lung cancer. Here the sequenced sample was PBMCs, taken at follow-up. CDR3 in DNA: TGTGCCAGCAGGACTAGAGGAGACACCGGGGAGCTGTTTTTT. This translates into CASRTRGDTGELFF.